The clone carrying this T cell receptor beta chain was recorded at least ten times. Its matching antigen is unknown. To make TCR beta libraries, researchers used iRepertoire HTBI primers and Arm-PCR of CDR3 regions. MiXCR, applied by TCRdb to the multiplex PCR reads, yields one record per CDR3 protein. This sample has fewer than 600,000 distinct CDR3 sequences; approximately 22% occur once, and the top ten carry approximately 14%. V lost 6 bases, J lost 3 bases, and 5 bases stayed unmatched. Germline V gives CDR1 DFQATT, CDR2 SNEGSKA (reference sequence). The CDR3 has 14 amino acids. Time point given: persistent/refractory GD, antithyroid drugs over 5 years with positive TRAb. PBMC-derived RNA was used for the TCR library. It was by American Thyroid Association guidelines that Graves' disease was diagnosed. This specimen belongs to a study of regulatory T cells in long-lasting Graves disease. Study observations and caveats: Persistent disease preferred TRBV28, TRBJ1-2 and TRBJ2-5.

The sequence was obtained from a female donor with Graves disease. The specimen was peripheral blood mononuclear cells (PBMCs), collected when the disease was refractory, from a patient treated with antithyroid drugs. The chain combines TRBV20-1 with TRBJ1-3; 10 positions match TRBD1. Here the CDR3 reads CSALGTGVGNTIYF. The CDR3 region has the DNA TGCAGTGCCCTGGGGACAGGGGTTGGAAACACCATATATTTT.